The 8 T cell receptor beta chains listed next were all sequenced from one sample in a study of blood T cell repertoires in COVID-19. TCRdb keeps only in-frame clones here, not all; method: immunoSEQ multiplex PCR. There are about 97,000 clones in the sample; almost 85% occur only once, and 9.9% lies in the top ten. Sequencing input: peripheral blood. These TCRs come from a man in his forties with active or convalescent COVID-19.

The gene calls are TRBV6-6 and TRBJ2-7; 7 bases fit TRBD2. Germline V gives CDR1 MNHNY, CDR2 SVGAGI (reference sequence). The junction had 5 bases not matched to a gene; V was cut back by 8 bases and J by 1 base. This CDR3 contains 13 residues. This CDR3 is CASAGGNSYEQYF. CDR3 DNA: TGTGCCAGCGCCGGGGGGAATTCCTACGAGCAGTACTTC.

CDR3 loop: CASSQSTSRTDTQYF. The CDR3 bases are TGTGCCAGCAGCCAATCGACTAGCAGGACAGATACGCAGTATTTT. The chain uses TRBV7-9 and TRBJ2-3, with 7 bases that match TRBD2. This CDR3 has 15 residues. With 5 bases clipped from V and 3 bases from J, the junction kept 8 bases outside the gene matches. CDR1 is SEHNR and CDR2 is FQNEAQ in the germline V gene (reference sequence).

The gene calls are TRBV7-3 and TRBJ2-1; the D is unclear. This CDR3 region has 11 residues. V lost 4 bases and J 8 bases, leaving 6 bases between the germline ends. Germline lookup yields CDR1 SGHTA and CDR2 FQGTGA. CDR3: CASSSNDEQFF. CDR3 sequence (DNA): TGTGCCAGCAGCTCTAACGATGAGCAGTTCTTC.

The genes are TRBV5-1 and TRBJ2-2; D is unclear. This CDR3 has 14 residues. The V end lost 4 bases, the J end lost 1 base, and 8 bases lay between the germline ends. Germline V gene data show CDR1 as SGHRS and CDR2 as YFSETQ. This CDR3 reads CASSLQENTGELFF. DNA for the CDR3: TGCGCCAGCAGCCTCCAGGAGAACACCGGGGAGCTGTTTTTT.

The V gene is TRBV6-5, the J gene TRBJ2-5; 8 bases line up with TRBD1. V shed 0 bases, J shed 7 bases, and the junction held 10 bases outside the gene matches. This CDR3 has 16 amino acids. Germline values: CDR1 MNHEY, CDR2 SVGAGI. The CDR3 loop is CASSYSSGTGGRTQYF. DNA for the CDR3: TGTGCCAGCAGTTACTCGAGTGGGACAGGCGGTAGGACCCAGTACTTC.

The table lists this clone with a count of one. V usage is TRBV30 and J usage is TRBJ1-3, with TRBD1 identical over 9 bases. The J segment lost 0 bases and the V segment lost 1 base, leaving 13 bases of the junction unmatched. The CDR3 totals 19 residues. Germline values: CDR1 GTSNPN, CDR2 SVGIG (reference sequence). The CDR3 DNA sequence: TGTGCCTGGAGTGCTTACGGGACAGGGTTCTCCCTCTCTGGAAACACCATATATTTT. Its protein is CAWSAYGTGFSLSGNTIYF.

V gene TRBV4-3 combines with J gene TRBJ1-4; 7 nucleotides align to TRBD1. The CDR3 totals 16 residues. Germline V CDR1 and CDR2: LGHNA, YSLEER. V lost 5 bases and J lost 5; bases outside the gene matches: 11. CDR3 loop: CASSTELTGINEKLFF. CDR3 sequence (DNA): TGCGCCAGCAGCACGGAACTGACAGGGATCAATGAAAAACTGTTTTTT.

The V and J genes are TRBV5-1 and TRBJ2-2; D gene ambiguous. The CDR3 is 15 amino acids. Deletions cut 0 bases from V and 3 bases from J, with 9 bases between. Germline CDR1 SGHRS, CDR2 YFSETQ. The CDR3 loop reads CASSLVPGYTGELFF. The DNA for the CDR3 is TGCGCCAGCAGCTTGGTCCCCGGGTACACCGGGGAGCTGTTTTTT.